This T cell receptor (beta chain) originates from a study of blood T cell repertoires in COVID-19. About the study: The origin of the acute and convalescent COVID-19 samples was the United States, Italy and Spain. The analysed material was cDNA or gDNA that came from T cells, B-cell-depleted T cells, or PBMCs.

Profiling relied on immunoSEQ multiplex PCR, and the TCRdb table lists in-frame clones only, not all of them. This sample has 180,000 or so clones; around 80% occur once, and the top ten carry about 3%. J lost 2 bases, V lost 1 base, and 4 bases had no gene match. The germline gives CDR1 LGHDT, CDR2 YNNKEL (reference sequence). The CDR3 contains 16 residues. The chain joins TRBV3-1 (or the pseudogene TRBV3-2) to TRBJ1-2; 10 nucleotides align to TRBD1. Input material: peripheral blood. The sequence came from an elderly woman with active or convalescent COVID-19. The CDR3 DNA sequence: TGTGCCAGCAGCCAAGCCCCGGGACAGGGGAACTATGGCTACACCTTC. Its protein is CASSQAPGQGNYGYTF.